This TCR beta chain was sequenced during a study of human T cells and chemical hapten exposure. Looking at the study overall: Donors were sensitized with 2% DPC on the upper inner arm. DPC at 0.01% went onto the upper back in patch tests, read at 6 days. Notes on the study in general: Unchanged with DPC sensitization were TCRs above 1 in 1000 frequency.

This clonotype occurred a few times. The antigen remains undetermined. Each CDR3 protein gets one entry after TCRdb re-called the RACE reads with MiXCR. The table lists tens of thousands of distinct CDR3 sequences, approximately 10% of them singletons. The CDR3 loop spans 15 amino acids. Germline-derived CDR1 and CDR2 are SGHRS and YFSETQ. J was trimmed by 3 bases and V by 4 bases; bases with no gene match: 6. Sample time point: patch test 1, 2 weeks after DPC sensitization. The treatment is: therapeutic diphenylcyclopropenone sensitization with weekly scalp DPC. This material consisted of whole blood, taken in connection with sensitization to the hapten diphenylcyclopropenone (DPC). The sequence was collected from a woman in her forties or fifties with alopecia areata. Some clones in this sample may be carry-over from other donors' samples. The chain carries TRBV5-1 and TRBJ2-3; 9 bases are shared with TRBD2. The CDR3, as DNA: TGCGCCAGCAGCAATCCGGGACTAGCAACAGATACGCAGTATTTT. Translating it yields CASSNPGLATDTQYF.